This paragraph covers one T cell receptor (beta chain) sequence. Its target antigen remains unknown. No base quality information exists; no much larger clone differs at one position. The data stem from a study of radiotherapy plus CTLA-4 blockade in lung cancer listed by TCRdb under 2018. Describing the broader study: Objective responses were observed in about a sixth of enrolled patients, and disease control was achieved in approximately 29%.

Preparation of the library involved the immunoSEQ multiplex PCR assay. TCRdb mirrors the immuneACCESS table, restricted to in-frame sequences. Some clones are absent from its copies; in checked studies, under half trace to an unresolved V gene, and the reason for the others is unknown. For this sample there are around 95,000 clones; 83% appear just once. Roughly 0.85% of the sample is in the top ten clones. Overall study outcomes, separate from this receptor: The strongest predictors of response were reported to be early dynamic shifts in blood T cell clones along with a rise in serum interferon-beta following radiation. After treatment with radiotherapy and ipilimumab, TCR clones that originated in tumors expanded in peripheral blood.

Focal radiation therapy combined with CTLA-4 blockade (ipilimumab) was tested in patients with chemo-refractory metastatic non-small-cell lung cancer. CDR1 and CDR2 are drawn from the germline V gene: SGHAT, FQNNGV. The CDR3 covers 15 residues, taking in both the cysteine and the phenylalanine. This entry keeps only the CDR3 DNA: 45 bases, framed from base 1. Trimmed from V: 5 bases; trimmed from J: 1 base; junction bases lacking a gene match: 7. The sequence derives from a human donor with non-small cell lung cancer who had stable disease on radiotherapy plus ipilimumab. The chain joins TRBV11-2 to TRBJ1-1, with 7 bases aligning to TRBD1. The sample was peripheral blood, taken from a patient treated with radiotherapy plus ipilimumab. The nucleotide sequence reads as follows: TGTGCCAGCAGCGCAAGACAGGGCCCGAACACTGAAGCTTTCTTT. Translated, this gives CASSARQGPNTEAFF.